The sequence of this T cell receptor (beta chain) was determined in a study of PD-L1 blockade in urothelial cancer. Study-level background: In terms of prior chemotherapy, patients had received 0 to 3 regimens. Median T cell yield from blood was fewer than 150,000.

The protocol was immunoSEQ multiplex PCR, while the TCRdb copy is restricted to in-frame clones and leaves out a portion. The sample holds approximately 79,000 clones, about 91% seen once. Described time point: peripheral blood 6 weeks after treatment start. Patients had urothelial carcinoma that was locally advanced or metastatic. CDR3 length: 12 amino acids. Deletions cut 7 bases from V and 5 bases from J, with 10 bases between. Germline CDR1 and CDR2: SNHLY and FYNNEI. The chain carries TRBV2 and TRBJ2-3; D perhaps matches TRBD1 (5 bases). Material: PBMCs, obtained around atezolizumab (anti-PD-L1) treatment. This sequence was found in a woman of 80 years or more with urothelial cancer. CDR3 loop: CASNRGVDTQYF. CDR3 in DNA: TGTGCCAGCAATAGGGGCGTAGATACGCAGTATTTT.